The T cell receptor beta chain under discussion was sequenced for a study of shared clonotypes between healthy human individuals. Study background: The study used three CD4 naive, three CD4 memory, two CD8 naive and one CD8 memory plate per donor. Notes on the study in general: Larger estimated richness was generally seen in naive subsets than in memory subsets.

It was CD45RO-negative cells, positively selected for CCR7, that made up naive CD8 cells, with terminally differentiated effector memory CD45RA+ cells excluded. Notes on this clone: What it binds is unknown.

Trimming pared 4 bases from V and 3 bases from J, leaving 10 bases between. CDR3 length: 13 amino acids. CDR1 and CDR2 from the germline V gene are LNHDA and SQIVND (reference sequence). TCRdb's table, derived via immunoSEQ multiplex PCR, lists solely in-frame clones and lacks some. The sample lists about 800,000 clones; just over 95% were seen once. This sequence originates from a man aged 25-45 years in good health. The chain links TRBV19 to TRBJ2-7; the D gene is possibly TRBD1 (5 bases). The specimen was naive CD8+ T cells sorted from blood. The CDR3 nucleotides are TGTGCCAGTAGTACTCAGGGTCGCTACGAGCAGTACTTC. Translation gives CASSTQGRYEQYF. Looking up the rest from reference TRBV19 and TRBJ2-7 gives the full variable domain: DGGITQSPKYLFRKEGQNVTLSCEQNLNHDAMYWYRQDPGQGLRLIYYSQIVNDFQKGDIAEGYSVSREKKESFPLTVTSAQKNPTAFYLCASSTQGRYEQYFGPGTRLTVT.